This entry describes one TCR beta chain. No cognate antigen has been identified for it. No much larger clonotype is one base removed from it; base qualities were not supplied. From the cysteine through the phenylalanine, the CDR3 covers 13 amino acids. CDR3 DNA is the only sequence kept; it has 39 bases, read in frame from the first base. CDR1 is given as SGHVS and CDR2 as FNYEAQ, both from the germline V gene. V gives up 4 bases and J gives up 5 bases, and the segment between their germline ends measures 12 bases. Genomic DNA was extracted from sorted cells for sequencing of the TCRbeta CDR3 region. TCRbeta CDR3 regions were sequenced using the immunoSEQ Assay. TCRdb's version of the immuneACCESS table is confined to in-frame rearrangements and falls short of the full clone set. An unresolved V gene accounts for under half of the shortfall where checked; the remainder is of unknown origin. The sample table lists tens of thousands of clones, approximately 93% of them with a count of one. The ten largest clones capture about a fifth of the sample.

This specimen belongs to a study of OX40 agonist ivuxolimab in advanced cancers. With regard to the full study: The costimulatory receptor OX40 (CD134) was targeted by ivuxolimab, a fully human IgG2 agonistic monoclonal antibody. Intravenous ivuxolimab was administered to patients every 2 weeks at six dose levels: 0.01, 0.1, 0.3, 1.5, 3 and 10 mg/kg. The point of sequencing TCRbeta in the periphery was to test whether ivuxolimab changed TCR sequence diversity and drove clonal T-cell expansion. Among the approximately 54 dose-escalation patients, some 19 had hepatocellular carcinoma, 15 or so melanoma, 9 renal cell carcinoma and 9 head and neck cancer. Patients were allowed to have had prior anti-PD-1, anti-PD-L1 or anti-CTLA-4 therapy, and roughly 40% of the dose-escalation patients had previously received checkpoint inhibitors. Three dose-escalation patients achieved partial responses, one with hepatocellular carcinoma and two with cutaneous melanoma. The paper reports the monotherapy dose-escalation portion (N of about 51 patients) of the phase I ivuxolimab trial. In the dose-escalation cohort, roughly 80% of patients were male, and the mean age was approximately 60 years, with a range of about 23 to 80.

Patients with autoimmune disease history or receiving systemic immunosuppression were excluded from the trial. Peripheral blood for TCR sequencing was drawn from every dose cohort at baseline, at cycle 4 day 1 and at cycle 7 day 1. Samples were obtained from an open-label, multicenter, first-in-human phase I dose-escalation trial of ivuxolimab. The trial enrolled adults with locally advanced or metastatic head and neck squamous cell, hepatocellular, melanoma or renal cell carcinoma. Before TCR sequencing, CD4+ T cells and CD8+ T cells were sorted from peripheral blood as separate populations. What the work shows at the level of the full study, not this receptor alone: In the 0.1-3.0 mg/kg groups, partial responders were among the patients with the lowest normalized peripheral clonal expansion, particularly in CD8+ T cells. At doses from 0.1 to 3.0 mg/kg, clonal expansion was seen in both CD4+ and CD8+ blood T cells between baseline and week 6. On average, CD8+ T cells showed more expanded clones than CD4+ T cells after ivuxolimab. Antigen specificity was not determined for the clonally expanded peripheral T cells. Low levels of normalized T-cell clonal expansion were also seen in some nonresponding patients.

Recombination connected TRBV7-6 to TRBJ2-7; TRBD1 is perhaps the D gene, given 5 matching bases. The receptor was derived from an adult with an advanced solid tumor such as melanoma, head and neck, liver or kidney cancer. Sequencing used CD4+ or CD8+ T cells sorted from blood, obtained in a trial of the OX40 agonist ivuxolimab. The DNA sequence is given as TGTGCCAGCAGCTGGGCAGGGCGAGACGAGCAGTACTTC. Its coded protein is CASSWAGRDEQYF.